This T cell receptor (beta chain) stems from a study of cytomegalovirus exposure and HLA in healthy donors. Study-level results: Later analysis identified a missense DCLRE1C variant that was linked to TCR beta V- and J-gene trimming. TRBV6-2, TRBV6-3 and some other V segments were unresolvable in 87-base-pair reads. In an earlier analysis, most TCR beta V segments were productive about 87% or about 30% of the time. Most subjects' HLA-A and HLA-B alleles were reportedly predicted from TCR beta sequences.

The PCR was carried out with 60 Vbeta primers and 13 Jbeta primers. Produced via immunoSEQ multiplex PCR; TCRdb's table is partial and in-frame only. There are some 250,000 clones in the sample; roughly 80% occur only once, and 5% to 6.5% lies in the top ten. A word on this clone: Its antigen is unknown.

CDR1 is MGHRA, CDR2 YSYEKL, per germline. The CDR3 runs 16 residues. Losses at the gene ends were 3 bases for V and 0 bases for J; bases not matched to a gene: 8. Sequencing input: PBMCs. The sequence derives from a woman aged 40 to 50 in good health and CMV-seropositive. The rearrangement joins TRBV4-1 to TRBJ2-7; TRBD1 aligns across 7 bases. The CDR3 is CASSQGSGTVSYEQYF. CDR3 bases: TGCGCCAGCAGCCAGGGCTCCGGGACAGTCTCCTACGAGCAGTACTTC.